A selection of T cell receptor beta chains follows, all from one sample in a study of cytotoxic CD8 clonotypes in ibrutinib-treated CLL. Data came from immunoSEQ multiplex PCR; TCRdb stores just in-frame clones and leaves some out. The sample has 150,000 or so clones, roughly 83% seen once. The input for sequencing was PBMCs, taken after 12 months of ibrutinib treatment. The receptor source for this set is a human donor with chronic lymphocytic leukemia. CDR3s leave out the opening cysteine and the closing phenylalanine or tryptophan.

TRBV2 ASSVREQF
TRBV25-1 ASRGGAGEWSDTQY
TRBV4-2 ASSQEYPGSGANVPT
TRBV6-6 ASTPRFLTGELF
TRBV27 AAGRDTQY
TRBV14 ASSQDGSGDTEAF
TRBV5-4 ASRSGTSGSYEQY
TRBV29-1 SVAPGGNDYGYT
TRBV28 ASREAGNTIY
TRBV9 ASSVAGSEAF
TRBV30 AWSGEEGGYT
TRBV4-2 ASSLRGLAGGPGELF
TRBV7-8 ASSLEFGRGTDTQY
TRBV20-1 SAREPKEQY
TRBV28 ASSSGGTSGNTIY
TRBV27 ASRRLGLAGEESYNEQF
TRBV2 ASSERGGPGTDTQY
TRBV4-1 ASSQGAGGTTGELF
TRBV10-3 AISERQNTEAF
TRBV9 ASGDRGNQPQH
TRBV7-9 ASSIGPGAVGELF
TRBV5-4 ASSSGRDYEQY
TRBV5-1 ASSLSGNEQF
TRBV7-9 ASSFVNTGELF
TRBV10-3 AISVASSGNNEQF
TRBV5-4 ASSLRFSGANVLT
TRBV5-1 ASSLALVAGGYNEQF
TRBV2 ASSEGRGQGKTEAF
TRBV11-2 ASTPFVSGNTIY
TRBV27 ARTGWEQY
TRBV2 ASRPQTGTYYGYT
TRBV6-6 ASSTSGNEQY
TRBV7-9 ASSFPAASSYNEQF
TRBV27 ASSRSLSTLLSRTDTQY
TRBV7-2 ASSLGLAGFYNEQF
TRBV7-6 ASSPTLAGGLYEQY
TRBV18 ASSPRQGAYNEQF
TRBV9 ASSVDGGSTYNEQF
TRBV14 ASSQGVGSFYQQY
TRBV6-5 ASSYLATGNTIY
TRBV7-2 ASRIAGNEQF
TRBV2 DVAGDNYNEQF
TRBV2 ASKGHPTVSYEQY
TRBV18 ASSPSPGTSSGELF
TRBV28 ASRTFGTAGNTIY
TRBV5-6 ASSEQTYEQY
TRBV5-4 ASSLMDNEKLF
TRBV7-6 ASSWTSGNTDTQY
TRBV28 ASSLKLPYGYT
TRBV5-1 ASSLSLAGSEQY
TRBV29-1 SVATVGQSYEQY